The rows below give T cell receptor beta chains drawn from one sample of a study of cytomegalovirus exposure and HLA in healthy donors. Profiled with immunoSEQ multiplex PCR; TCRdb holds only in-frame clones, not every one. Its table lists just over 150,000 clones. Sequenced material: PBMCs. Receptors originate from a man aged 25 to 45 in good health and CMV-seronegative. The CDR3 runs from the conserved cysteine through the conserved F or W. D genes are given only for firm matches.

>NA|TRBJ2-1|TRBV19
CASGRSGTYNEQFF
TGTGCCAGTGGAAGGTCTGGGACTTACAATGAGCAGTTCTTC
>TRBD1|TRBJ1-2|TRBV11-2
CASSPTLQGERGYTF
TGTGCCAGCAGCCCCACGCTCCAGGGGGAACGTGGCTACACCTTC
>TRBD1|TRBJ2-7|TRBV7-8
CASSLGGTGSYEQYF
TGTGCCAGCAGCTTAGGGGGGACAGGATCCTACGAGCAGTACTTC
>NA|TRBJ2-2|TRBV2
CASIPTESTGELFF
TGTGCCAGCATCCCGACAGAATCCACCGGGGAGCTGTTTTTT
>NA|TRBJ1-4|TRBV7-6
CASSVSGGAAYEKLFF
TGTGCCAGCAGCGTCTCCGGGGGGGCAGCCTATGAAAAACTGTTTTTT
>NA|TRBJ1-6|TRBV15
CATSRDSRAGGSPLHF
TGTGCCACCAGCAGAGACTCAAGGGCAGGAGGGTCACCCCTCCACTTT
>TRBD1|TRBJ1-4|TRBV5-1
CASSSDRGHEKLFF
TGCGCCAGCAGCTCGGACAGGGGGCATGAAAAACTGTTTTTT
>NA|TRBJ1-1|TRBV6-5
CASSYTTGMNTEAFF
TGTGCCAGCAGTTACACAACAGGGATGAACACTGAAGCTTTCTTT
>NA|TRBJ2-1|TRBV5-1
CASRGGQQTYNEQFF
TGCGCCAGCAGGGGGGGACAGCAGACCTACAATGAGCAGTTCTTC
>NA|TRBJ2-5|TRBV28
CASTGGLAQYF
TGTGCCAGCACCGGGGGATTGGCCCAGTACTTC
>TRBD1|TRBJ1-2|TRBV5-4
CASIRQGNYGYTF
TGTGCCAGCATACGACAGGGGAACTATGGCTACACCTTC
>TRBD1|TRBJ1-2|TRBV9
CASSPTGDFPNYGYTF
TGTGCCAGCAGCCCAACAGGGGATTTTCCTAACTATGGCTACACCTTC
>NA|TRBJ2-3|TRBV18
CASSPPTSGPQGTQYF
TGTGCCAGCTCCCCTCCGACCAGCGGACCCCAGGGGACGCAGTATTTT
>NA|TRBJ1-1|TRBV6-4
CASSEGGMNTEAFF
TGTGCCAGCAGTGAAGGAGGAATGAACACTGAAGCTTTCTTT
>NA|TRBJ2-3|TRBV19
CASSIMGQSTDTQYF
TGTGCCAGTAGTATCATGGGGCAGAGCACAGATACGCAGTATTTT
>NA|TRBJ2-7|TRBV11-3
CASSLDRVYEQYF
TGTGCCAGCAGCTTAGACAGGGTATACGAGCAGTACTTC
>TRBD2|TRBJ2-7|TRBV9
CASSQGLADYEQYF
TGTGCCAGCAGCCAAGGACTAGCGGACTACGAGCAGTACTTC
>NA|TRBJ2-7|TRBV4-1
CASSRLSSYEQYF
TGCGCCAGCAGCCGTCTCAGTTCCTACGAGCAGTACTTC
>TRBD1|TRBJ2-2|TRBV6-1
CASSRDRVAGELFF
TGTGCCAGCAGCAGGGACAGGGTGGCCGGGGAGCTGTTTTTT
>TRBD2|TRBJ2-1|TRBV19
CASSILGGGEQFF
TGTGCCAGTAGTATACTCGGCGGGGGTGAGCAGTTCTTC
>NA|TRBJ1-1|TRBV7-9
CASSPLIQKGGAFF
TGTGCCAGCAGCCCCTTGATACAAAAAGGGGGAGCTTTCTTT
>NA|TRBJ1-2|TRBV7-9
CASSLSLEEGSYGYTF
TGTGCCAGCAGCCTCAGCCTGGAGGAAGGGAGCTATGGCTACACCTTC
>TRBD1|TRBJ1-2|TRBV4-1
CASSHETGTGRGYTF
TGCGCCAGCAGCCATGAAACCGGGACAGGAAGGGGCTACACCTTC
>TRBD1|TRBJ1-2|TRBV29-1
CSVATQGGSGYTF
TGCAGCGTTGCGACACAGGGGGGAAGTGGCTACACCTTC
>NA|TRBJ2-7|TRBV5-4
CASSLPGLKSSYEQYF
TGTGCCAGCAGCTTGCCGGGTCTAAAGAGCTCCTACGAGCAGTACTTC
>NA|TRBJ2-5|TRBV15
CATSRGQSVKETQYF
TGTGCCACCAGCAGAGGACAGTCGGTGAAAGAGACCCAGTACTTC
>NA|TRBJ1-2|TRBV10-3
CAISGGLTADNYGYTF
TGTGCCATCAGTGGGGGTTTGACAGCCGATAACTATGGCTACACCTTC
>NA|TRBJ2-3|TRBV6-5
CASSYSQGSDTQYF
TGTGCCAGCAGTTACTCGCAGGGGTCAGATACGCAGTATTTT
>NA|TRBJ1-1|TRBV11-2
CASSLRWGTKNTEAFF
TGTGCCAGCAGCTTGCGGTGGGGGACAAAGAACACTGAAGCTTTCTTT
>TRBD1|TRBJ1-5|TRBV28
CASSPSPGTGNQPQHF
TGTGCCAGCAGCCCGAGCCCCGGGACAGGCAATCAGCCCCAGCATTTT
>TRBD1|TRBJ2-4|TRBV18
CASSPQGAGTKNIQYF
TGTGCCAGCTCACCTCAGGGGGCTGGGACCAAAAACATTCAGTACTTC
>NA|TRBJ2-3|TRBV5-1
CASSLGPLSGTDTQYF
TGCGCCAGCAGCTTGGGCCCACTTAGCGGCACAGATACGCAGTATTTT
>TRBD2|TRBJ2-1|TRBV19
CASSPDSPRGTSGFNEQFF
TGTGCCAGTAGTCCTGATAGCCCACGCGGGACTAGCGGCTTCAATGAGCAGTTCTTC
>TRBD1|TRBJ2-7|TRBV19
CASSIAGTAYEQYF
TGTGCCAGTAGTATCGCCGGGACAGCCTACGAGCAGTACTTC
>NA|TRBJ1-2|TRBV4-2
CASSQIDYGYTF
TGTGCCAGCAGCCAGATAGACTATGGCTACACCTTC
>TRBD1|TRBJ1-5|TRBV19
CASNVGTGTQPQHF
TGTGCCAGTAACGTCGGGACAGGGACTCAGCCCCAGCATTTT
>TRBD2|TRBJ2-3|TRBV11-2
CASSKGLAVLSGDTQYF
TGTGCCAGCAGCAAAGGACTAGCGGTTCTATCTGGGGATACGCAGTATTTT
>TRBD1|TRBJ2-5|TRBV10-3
CAINSGTGAQETQYF
TGTGCCATCAATTCCGGGACAGGGGCCCAAGAGACCCAGTACTTC
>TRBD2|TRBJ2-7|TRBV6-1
CASSDTHPVLAGDSYEQYF
TGTGCCAGCAGTGATACTCACCCCGTCCTAGCGGGAGATTCCTACGAGCAGTACTTC
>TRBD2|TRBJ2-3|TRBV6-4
CASSDSASGDTQYF
TGTGCCAGCAGTGACTCGGCTAGCGGGGATACGCAGTATTTT
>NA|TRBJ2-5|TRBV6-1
CASSEAGTSGETQYF
TGTGCCAGCAGTGAAGCCGGGACATCGGGGGAGACCCAGTACTTC